This T cell receptor beta chain derives from a study of cytomegalovirus exposure and HLA in healthy donors. This CDR3 is 13 amino acids long. V lost 0 bases and J lost 13, with 16 bases in between. Looked up from germline, CDR1 is SGHRS and CDR2 is YFSETQ. PCR involved 60 Vbeta and 13 Jbeta primers. TCRdb's table, derived via immunoSEQ multiplex PCR, lists solely in-frame clones and lacks some. The sample lists about 180,000 clones, 65% to 85% occurring once. This sequence was found in a girl aged 10 to 17 in good health and CMV-seropositive. Sequenced material: PBMCs. V is TRBV5-1 and J is TRBJ1-2; D is unclear. CDR3 sequence: CASSLGRVPGCTF. CDR3 nucleotide sequence: TGCGCCAGCAGCTTGGGTCGGGTACCCGGTTGCACCTTC.